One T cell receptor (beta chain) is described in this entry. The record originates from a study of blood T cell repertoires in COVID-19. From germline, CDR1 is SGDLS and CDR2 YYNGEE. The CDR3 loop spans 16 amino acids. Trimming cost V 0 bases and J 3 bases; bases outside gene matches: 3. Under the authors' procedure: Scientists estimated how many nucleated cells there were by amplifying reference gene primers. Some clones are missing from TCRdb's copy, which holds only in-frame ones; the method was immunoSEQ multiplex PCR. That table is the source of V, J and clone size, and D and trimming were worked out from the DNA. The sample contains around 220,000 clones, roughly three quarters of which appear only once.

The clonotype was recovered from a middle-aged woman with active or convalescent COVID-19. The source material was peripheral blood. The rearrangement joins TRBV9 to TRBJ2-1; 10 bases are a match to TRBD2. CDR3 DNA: TGTGCCAGCAGCGTAGGGGCTAGCGGGGGCTACAATGAGCAGTTCTTC. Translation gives CASSVGASGGYNEQFF.